This TCR beta chain stems from a study of cytomegalovirus exposure and HLA in healthy donors. Use of 60 Vbeta and 13 Jbeta primers characterized the PCR. Produced via immunoSEQ multiplex PCR; TCRdb's table is partial and in-frame only. The sample holds just under 95,000 clones; roughly 80% are singletons and the top ten take under 8%. Study-wide results and limits: Researchers reported in a later analysis that a missense DCLRE1C variant was tied to TCR beta V- and J-gene trimming.

A note on this clone: The antigen is unknown.

The origin of this receptor is a man aged 50 to 60 in good health and CMV-seropositive. Sequencing used PBMCs.

The CDR3 reads CASSLWTSGGDTQYF. The CDR3 region has the DNA TGCGCCAGCAGCTTGTGGACTAGCGGGGGAGATACGCAGTATTTT. The chain is built from TRBV5-1 and TRBJ2-3; 13 bases match TRBD2. Germline CDR1 is SGHRS and CDR2 is YFSETQ. The CDR3 consists of 15 residues. V lost 1 base to trimming and J lost 5 bases; unmatched junction nucleotides: 1.